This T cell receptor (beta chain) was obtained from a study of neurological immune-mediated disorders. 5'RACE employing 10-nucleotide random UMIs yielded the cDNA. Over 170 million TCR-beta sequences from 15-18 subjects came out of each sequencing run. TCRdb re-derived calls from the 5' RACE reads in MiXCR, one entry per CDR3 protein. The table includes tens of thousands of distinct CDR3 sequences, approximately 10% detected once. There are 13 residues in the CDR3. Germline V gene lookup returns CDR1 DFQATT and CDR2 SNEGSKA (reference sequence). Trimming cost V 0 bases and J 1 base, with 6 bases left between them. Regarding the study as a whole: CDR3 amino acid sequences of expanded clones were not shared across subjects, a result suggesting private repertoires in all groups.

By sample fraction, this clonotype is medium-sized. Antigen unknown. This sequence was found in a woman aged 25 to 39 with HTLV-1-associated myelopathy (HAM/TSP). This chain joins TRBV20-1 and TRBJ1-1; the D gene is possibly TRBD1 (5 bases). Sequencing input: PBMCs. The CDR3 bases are TGCAGTGCTAGAGAGGACACGAACACTGAAGCTTTCTTT. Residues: CSAREDTNTEAFF.